The clone carrying this T cell receptor (beta chain) occurred many times. The CDR3 consists of 15 residues. The V segment lost 2 bases and the J segment 3 bases; nucleotides outside the gene matches: 3. The investigators amplified TCR beta CDR3 regions from RNA transcripts. HTBI primers were used for first-round RT-PCR of the TCR CDR3. TCRdb recomputed calls from the multiplex PCR reads with MiXCR, one row per CDR3 protein. Here the sample spans approximately 530,000 distinct CDR3 sequences, approximately 15% being singletons. This record comes from a study of T cells in Graves' hyperthyroidism and ophthalmopathy.

Sequencing input: blood. The rearrangement joins TRBV12-3 or TRBV12-4 to TRBJ2-1; 8 nucleotides line up with TRBD2. The receptor comes from a young woman with Graves' hyperthyroidism. The chain's CDR3 is CASSLKRGCYNEQFF. In DNA, the CDR3 is TGTGCCAGCAGTTTAAAGCGGGGGTGCTACAATGAGCAGTTCTTC.